This is a list of T cell receptor beta chains from one sample in a study of read filtering for tumor transcriptome and immune sequencing. TCRdb itself ran the reads through MiXCR, one entry per CDR3 protein. The data show just over 14,000 distinct CDR3 sequences, 20% seen once. Specimen: a population of CD138-negative cells sorted from bone marrow. The receptors derive from a donor at least 40 years old with multiple myeloma. CDR3s include the opening cysteine and the closing phenylalanine or tryptophan. A D gene is named only where the DNA matches it firmly. The size entry is marked missing in some rows and otherwise reads once, few, many or a size class.

d_call	v_call	clone_size	j_call	cdr3_aa	cdr3_nt
.	TRBV11-1	many	TRBJ2-1	CASSLATVSSYNEQFF	TGTGCCAGCAGCTTGGCGACAGTAAGCTCCTACAATGAGCAGTTCTTC
TRBD1	TRBV15	many	TRBJ2-5	CATSETGRETQYF	TGTGCCACCAGCGAGACAGGGAGAGAGACCCAGTACTTC
.	TRBV20-1	.	TRBJ2-7	CGARDVEDLANKMPYEQYF	TGCGGTGCTAGAGATGTGGAAGATCTAGCGAATAAAATGCCTTACGAGCAGTACTTC
.	TRBV15	many	TRBJ2-2	CATSDQNTGELFF	TGTGCCACCAGCGACCAAAACACCGGGGAGCTGTTTTTT
TRBD2	TRBV11-2	many	TRBJ2-1	CASSPGLAGVREQFF	TGTGCCAGCAGCCCGGGACTAGCGGGGGTCAGGGAGCAGTTCTTC
.	TRBV5-1	many	TRBJ2-5	CASSLWSGTLKGETQYF	TGCGCCAGCAGCCTGTGGTCGGGGACCCTAAAGGGGGAGACCCAGTACTTC
TRBD1	TRBV2	.	TRBJ1-6	CASSPTGNNSPLHF	TGTGCCAGCAGCCCGACAGGGAATAATTCACCCCTCCACTTT
.	TRBV12-3/TRBV12-4	.	TRBJ1-1	CASSAVGANTEAFF	TGTGCCAGCAGTGCGGTGGGGGCAAACACTGAAGCTTTCTTT
TRBD1	TRBV20-1	.	TRBJ1-5	CSAIWEGQGSNQPQHF	TGCAGTGCAATATGGGAAGGACAGGGTAGCAATCAGCCCCAGCATTTT
.	TRBV11-1	many	TRBJ1-1	CASSWNPGDTEAFF	TGTGCCAGCAGTTGGAATCCGGGGGACACTGAAGCTTTCTTT
.	TRBV6-1	few	TRBJ2-7	CASSDLGPGAAYEQYF	TGTGCCAGCAGTGACCTGGGACCGGGTGCGGCCTACGAGCAGTACTTC
TRBD1	TRBV28	few	TRBJ1-2	CASREQGGNYGYTF	TGTGCCAGCAGAGAACAGGGGGGGAACTATGGCTACACCTTC
.	TRBV6-5	.	TRBJ2-2	CASSRRGDTGELFF	TGTGCCAGCAGCCGCAGGGGCGACACCGGGGAGCTGTTTTTT
.	TRBV3-1	.	TRBJ1-1	CASRVRMNTEAFF	TGTGCCAGCAGGGTAAGGATGAACACTGAAGCTTTCTTT
TRBD2	TRBV20-1	many	TRBJ2-3	CSVLSGTSGDTQYF	TGCAGTGTTCTTTCCGGGACTAGCGGGGATACGCAGTATTTT
.	TRBV12-3/TRBV12-4	many	TRBJ2-2	CASSFLGTGELFF	TGTGCCAGCAGTTTTTTGGGCACCGGGGAGCTGTTTTTT
.	TRBV6-1	.	TRBJ2-7	CANRQVYEQYF	TGTGCCAACAGGCAGGTCTACGAGCAGTACTTC
TRBD2	TRBV20-1	many	TRBJ2-7	CSASAGGYEQYF	TGCAGTGCTAGTGCGGGAGGCTACGAGCAGTACTTC
.	TRBV20-1	.	TRBJ1-1	CGAIFRTGTEAFF	TGCGGTGCTATATTCAGGACGGGCACTGAAGCTTTCTTT
TRBD2	TRBV6-2/TRBV6-3	many	TRBJ2-2	CASSYGGLPNTGELFF	TGTGCCAGCAGTTATGGGGGACTACCGAACACCGGGGAGCTGTTTTTT
.	TRBV3-1	.	TRBJ1-2	CASSQEWRGAYGYTF	TGTGCCAGCAGCCAAGAATGGAGGGGCGCCTATGGCTACACCTTC